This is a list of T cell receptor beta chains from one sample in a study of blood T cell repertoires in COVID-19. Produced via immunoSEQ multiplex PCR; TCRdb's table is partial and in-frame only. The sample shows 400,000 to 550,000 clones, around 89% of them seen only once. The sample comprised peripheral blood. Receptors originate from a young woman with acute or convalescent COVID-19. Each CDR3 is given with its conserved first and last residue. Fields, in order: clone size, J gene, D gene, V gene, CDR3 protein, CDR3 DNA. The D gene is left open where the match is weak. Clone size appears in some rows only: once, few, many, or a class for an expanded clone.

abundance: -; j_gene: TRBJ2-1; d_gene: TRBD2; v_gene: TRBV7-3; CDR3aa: CASSQFGLALSGDYNEQFF; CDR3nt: TGTGCCAGCAGCCAATTCGGACTAGCCCTCTCAGGGGATTACAATGAGCAGTTCTTC
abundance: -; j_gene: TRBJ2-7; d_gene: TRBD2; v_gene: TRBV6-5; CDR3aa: CASSYSPSGVYEQYF; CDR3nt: TGTGCCAGCAGTTACTCTCCTAGCGGGGTCTACGAGCAGTACTTC
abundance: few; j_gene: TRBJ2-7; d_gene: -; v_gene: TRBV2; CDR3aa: CASSVGTHSSYEQYF; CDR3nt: TGTGCCAGCAGTGTCGGGACTCATAGCTCCTACGAGCAGTACTTC
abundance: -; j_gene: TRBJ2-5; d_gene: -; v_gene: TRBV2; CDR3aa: CASETSRQETQYF; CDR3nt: TGTGCCAGCGAGACTAGTAGGCAAGAGACCCAGTACTTC
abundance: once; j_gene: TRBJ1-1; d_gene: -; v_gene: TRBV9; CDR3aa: CASSTGLMNTEAFF; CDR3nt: TGTGCCAGCAGCACGGGTCTTATGAACACTGAAGCTTTCTTT
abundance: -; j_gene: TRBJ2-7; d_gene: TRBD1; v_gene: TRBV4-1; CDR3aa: CASSQETGGAYEQYF; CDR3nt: TGCGCCAGCAGCCAAGAGACAGGGGGAGCCTACGAGCAGTACTTC
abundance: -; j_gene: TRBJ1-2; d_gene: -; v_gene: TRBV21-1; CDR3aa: CASSKCSYGYTF; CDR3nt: TGTGCCAGCAGCAAATGCAGTTATGGCTACACCTTC
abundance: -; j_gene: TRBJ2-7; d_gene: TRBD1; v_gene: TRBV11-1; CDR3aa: CASSWDRGPREQYF; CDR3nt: TGTGCCAGCAGCTGGGACAGGGGCCCCCGGGAGCAGTACTTC
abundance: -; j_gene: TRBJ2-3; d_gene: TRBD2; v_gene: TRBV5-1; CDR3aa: CASSLEGAGAITDTQYF; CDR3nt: TGCGCCAGCAGCTTGGAAGGAGCGGGGGCGATCACAGATACGCAGTATTTT
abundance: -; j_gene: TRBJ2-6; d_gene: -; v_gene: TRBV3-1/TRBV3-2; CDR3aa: CASSQRGTGANVLTF; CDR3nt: TGTGCCAGCAGCCAAAGGGGGACGGGGGCCAACGTCCTGACTTTC
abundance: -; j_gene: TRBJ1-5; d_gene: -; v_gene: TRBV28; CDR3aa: CASRVSTTDSNQPQHF; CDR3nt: TGTGCCAGCAGAGTTTCAACGACAGATAGCAATCAGCCCCAGCATTTT
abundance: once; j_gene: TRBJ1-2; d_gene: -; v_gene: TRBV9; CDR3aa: CASSVDSPYGGYTF; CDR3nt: TGTGCCAGCAGCGTAGATTCTCCCTACGGGGGCTACACCTTC
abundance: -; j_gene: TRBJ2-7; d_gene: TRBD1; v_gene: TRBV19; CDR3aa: CASSRTGTAYEQYF; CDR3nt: TGTGCCAGTAGTAGGACCGGGACAGCCTACGAGCAGTACTTC
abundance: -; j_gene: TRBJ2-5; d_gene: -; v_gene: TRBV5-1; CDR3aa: CASSRFGETQYF; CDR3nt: TGCGCCAGCAGCCGGTTTGGAGAGACCCAGTACTTC
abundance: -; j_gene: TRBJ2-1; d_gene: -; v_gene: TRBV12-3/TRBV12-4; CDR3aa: CASTPAEYNEQFF; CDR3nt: TGTGCCAGCACCCCGGCGGAGTACAATGAGCAGTTCTTC
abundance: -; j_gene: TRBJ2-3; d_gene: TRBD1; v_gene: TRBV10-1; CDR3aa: CASSEGTGTDTQYF; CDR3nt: TGCGCCAGCAGTGAGGGGACAGGGACAGATACGCAGTATTTT
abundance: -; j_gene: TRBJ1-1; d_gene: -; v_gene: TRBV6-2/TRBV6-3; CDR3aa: CASSRVNTEAFF; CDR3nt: TGTGCCAGCAGTAGAGTGAACACTGAAGCTTTCTTT
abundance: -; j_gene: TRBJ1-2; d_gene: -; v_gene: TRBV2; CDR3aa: CASSLDRRSNYGYTF; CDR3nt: TGTGCCAGCAGTCTTGACAGAAGGAGTAACTATGGCTACACCTTC
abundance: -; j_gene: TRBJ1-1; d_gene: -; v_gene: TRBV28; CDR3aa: CASSFIQGYTEAFF; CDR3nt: TGTGCCAGCAGTTTTATCCAGGGGTACACTGAAGCTTTCTTT
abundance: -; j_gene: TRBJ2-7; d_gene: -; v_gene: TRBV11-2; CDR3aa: CASSLNGQVLSYEQYF; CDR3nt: TGTGCCAGCAGCTTAAATGGGCAGGTCCTCTCCTACGAGCAGTACTTC
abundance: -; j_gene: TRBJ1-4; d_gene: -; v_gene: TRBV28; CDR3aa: CASSLWGGTNEKLFF; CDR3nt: TGTGCCAGCAGTTTATGGGGCGGGACTAATGAAAAACTGTTTTTT
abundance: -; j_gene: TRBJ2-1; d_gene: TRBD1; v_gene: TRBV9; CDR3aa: CASTQRTGGDEQFF; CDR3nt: TGTGCCAGCACCCAAAGGACAGGGGGGGATGAGCAGTTCTTC
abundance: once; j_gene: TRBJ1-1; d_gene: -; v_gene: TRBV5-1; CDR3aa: CASSWAGGTEAFF; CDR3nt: TGCGCCAGCAGCTGGGCGGGGGGGACTGAAGCTTTCTTT
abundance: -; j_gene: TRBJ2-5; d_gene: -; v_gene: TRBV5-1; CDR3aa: CASSSGSQETQYF; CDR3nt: TGCGCCAGCAGCAGCGGGTCCCAAGAGACCCAGTACTTC
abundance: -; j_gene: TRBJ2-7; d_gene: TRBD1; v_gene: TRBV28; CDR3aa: CASSATGVSSYEQYF; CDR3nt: TGTGCCAGCAGCGCGACAGGGGTAAGCTCCTACGAGCAGTACTTC